A single sample is the source of the 26 T cell receptor beta chains below, sequenced in a study of cytomegalovirus exposure and HLA in healthy donors. Primers for the PCR totalled 60 Vbeta and 13 Jbeta. Some clones are missing from TCRdb's copy, which holds only in-frame ones; the method was immunoSEQ multiplex PCR. Found here are around 300,000 clones, 80% to 90% of them singletons; the top ten hold more than 1.5%. The specimen was PBMCs. All receptors derive from a woman aged 40 to 50 in good health and CMV-seropositive.

The rearrangement links TRBV7-8 to TRBJ2-2; D may be TRBD2 (6 bases). Between the trimmed V and J ends, which lost 3 bases and 0 bases, there was a span of 14 bases. Germline V gene lookup returns CDR1 SGHVS and CDR2 FQNEAQ. The length of the CDR3 is 17 residues. CDR3 in DNA: TGTGCCAGCAGCTTTCCTGCGGTAGCGGCGAACACCGGGGAGCTGTTTTTT. Translated: CASSFPAVAANTGELFF.

The chain joins TRBV5-4 to TRBJ2-1; the match to TRBD2 covers 9 bases. The V gene end was trimmed by 2 bases and the J gene end by 9 bases; junction bases not matched to a gene: 6. Germline values: CDR1 SGHNT, CDR2 YYREEE (reference sequence). This CDR3 has 14 amino acids. This CDR3 reads CASSFGGRASEQFF. The CDR3 DNA reads TGTGCCAGCAGCTTTGGCGGGAGGGCCAGTGAGCAGTTCTTC.

This chain uses TRBV4-3 with TRBJ2-3, with D uncertain. Germline CDR1 and CDR2: LGHNA and YSLEER. The CDR3 sequence is 15 residues long. Trimming cost V 0 bases and J 1 base, with 8 bases left between them. DNA for the CDR3: TGCGCCAGCAGCCAAGAGGGCAGAGGCACAGATACGCAGTATTTT. It encodes CASSQEGRGTDTQYF.

The gene calls are TRBV30 and TRBJ1-2; no definite D call. Per germline, CDR1 GTSNPN and CDR2 SVGIG (reference sequence). V was cut by 1 base and J by 8 bases, with 8 bases left in between. CDR3 length: 11 residues. CDR3 loop: CAWSGAIGYTF. The CDR3, as DNA: TGTGCCTGGAGTGGGGCGATAGGCTACACCTTC.

In the case of this clone: One end of the junction fails to match germline, which may point to a read error. The J gene is TRBJ1-2, the V gene TRBV18; 7 positions agree with TRBD1. CDR3 length: 13 amino acids. Germline-derived CDR1 and CDR2 are KGHSH and LQKENI. CDR3 nucleotide sequence: TGTGCCAGCTCACCCGGGACAGACTATCGCTACACCTTC. It yields the protein CASSPGTDYRYTF.

This sequence joins TRBV4-3 and TRBJ2-1, with 11 bases lining up with TRBD2. From germline, CDR1 is LGHNA and CDR2 YSLEER. V shed 1 base, J shed 7 bases, and the junction held 6 bases outside the gene matches. The CDR3 runs 16 residues. The CDR3 loop reads CASSQGRLAGGNEQFF. In DNA form, the CDR3 reads TGCGCCAGCAGCCAAGGCCGGCTAGCGGGAGGTAATGAGCAGTTCTTC.

The gene calls are TRBV7-2 and TRBJ2-1; the match to TRBD2 covers 8 bases. V shed 6 bases, J shed 6 bases, and the junction held 7 bases outside the gene matches. From germline, CDR1 is SGHTA and CDR2 FQGNSA. The CDR3 covers 14 residues. The CDR3 DNA reads as TGTGCCAGCAGGGAACGACTAGCGAGCAATGAGCAGTTCTTC. Amino acids: CASRERLASNEQFF.

The V and J genes are TRBV27 and TRBJ2-3; a weak D match, TRBD2 (6 bases). The germline V gene has CDR1 MNHEY and CDR2 SMNVEV (reference sequence). The CDR3 has 17 residues. V lost 3 bases to trimming and J lost 2 bases, with 18 bases between them. CDR3 DNA sequence: TGTGCCAGCAGTTTCCACGGATCGGGCGGGGACACAGATACGCAGTATTTT. It is translated as CASSFHGSGGDTDTQYF.

V usage is TRBV28 and J usage is TRBJ2-1; 8 nucleotides agree with TRBD2. Germline loops: CDR1 MDHEN, CDR2 SYDVKM. V trimming: 5 bases; J trimming: 10 bases; junction bases outside the gene matches: 10. The CDR3 totals 14 residues. The CDR3 region is CASSRTSRGGEQFF. Here the CDR3 DNA reads TGTGCCAGCAGTAGGACTAGCCGCGGCGGCGAGCAGTTCTTC.

V usage is TRBV6-1 and J usage is TRBJ2-3; 9 nucleotides line up with TRBD1. Germline V gives CDR1 MNHNS, CDR2 SASEGT. The CDR3 is 13 amino acids. V lost 10 bases to trimming and J lost 3 bases; unmatched junction nucleotides: 5. The CDR3 here is CAILGTGTDTQYF. CDR3 DNA sequence: TGTGCCATCCTCGGGACAGGGACAGATACGCAGTATTTT.

This sequence joins TRBV7-9 and TRBJ2-5, with 7 bases matching TRBD1. The germline CDR1 and CDR2 sequences are SEHNR and FQNEAQ (reference sequence). The CDR3 consists of 14 residues. Trimming at V came to 5 bases and at J to 6 bases, leaving 9 bases not matched to a gene. The CDR3 bases are TGTGCCAGCAGCCCAACCGACAGGGATAAGACCCAGTACTTC. Amino acids: CASSPTDRDKTQYF.

J is TRBJ1-2 and V is TRBV27, with 9 bases that match TRBD1. This CDR3 contains 16 residues. J gave up 4 bases and V 4 bases, and 10 bases lay outside the gene matches. Germline-derived CDR1 and CDR2 are MNHEY and SMNVEV (reference sequence). The CDR3 is CASSYRGGQGSYGYTF. For the CDR3, the DNA is TGTGCCAGCAGTTACCGGGGGGGACAGGGTTCCTATGGCTACACCTTC.

The chain has TRBV28 and TRBJ1-2, with 8 nucleotides matching TRBD1. V trimming: 4 bases; J trimming: 6 bases; junction bases outside the gene matches: 13. This CDR3 is 16 amino acids long. The germline CDR1 and CDR2 sequences are MDHEN and SYDVKM. The CDR3 DNA reads TGTGCCAGCAGTTCCCTCCGGACAGGGAGGGCTCATGGCTACACCTTC. It codes for CASSSLRTGRAHGYTF.

This clone was picked up one time. The chain is built from TRBV28 and TRBJ1-6; 8 nucleotides agree with TRBD1. Germline V gene lookup returns CDR1 MDHEN and CDR2 SYDVKM. Trimming at V came to 6 bases and at J to 10 bases, leaving 11 bases not matched to a gene. The CDR3 is 15 residues long. Here the CDR3 reads CASSPLQGDGSPLHF. The CDR3 region has the DNA TGTGCCAGCAGCCCCCTACAGGGGGACGGGTCACCCCTCCACTTT. The full variable domain, with the rest looked up from reference TRBV28 and TRBJ1-6, is DVKVTQSSRYLVKRTGEKVFLECVQDMDHENMFWYRQDPGLGLRLIYFSYDVKMKEKGDIPEGYSVSREKKERFSLILESASTNQTSMYLCASSPLQGDGSPLHFGNGTRLTVT.

The gene calls are TRBV9 and TRBJ2-6; D ambiguous. Looked up from germline, CDR1 is SGDLS and CDR2 is YYNGEE. This CDR3 contains 15 residues. V lost 0 bases and J lost 0, with 4 bases in between. For the CDR3, the DNA is TGTGCCAGCAGCGTAGAATACTCTGGGGCCAACGTCCTGACTTTC. It translates to CASSVEYSGANVLTF.

V and J are TRBV11-3 and TRBJ2-7; TRBD1 matches 10 bases. J was trimmed by 3 bases and V by 4 bases; bases with no gene match: 9. The CDR3 spans 16 residues. Germline V CDR1 and CDR2: SGHNT, YENEEA. CDR3 DNA sequence: TGTGCCAGCAGCTCCGAGGGACAGGGGCCCCTCTACGAGCAGTACTTC. Translating it yields CASSSEGQGPLYEQYF. The complete variable domain, with remaining parts taken from reference TRBV11-3 and TRBJ2-7, reads EAGVVQSPRYKIIEKKQPVAFWCNPISGHNTLYWYLQNLGQGPELLIRYENEEAVDDSQLPKDRFSAERLKGVDSTLKIQPAELGDSAVYLCASSSEGQGPLYEQYFGPGTRLTVT.

V and J are TRBV19 and TRBJ2-7; 8 positions agree with TRBD1. Per germline, CDR1 LNHDA and CDR2 SQIVND (reference sequence). CDR3 length: 15 residues. Germline trimming cut 6 bases from V and 2 bases from J; bases unmatched to any gene: 9. CDR3 amino acids: CASSPGQGVTYEQYF. CDR3 coding DNA: TGTGCCAGTAGCCCAGGACAGGGTGTTACCTACGAGCAGTACTTC.

The chain recombines TRBV10-3 with TRBJ2-7; weak D call: TRBD1 (6 bases). The CDR3 is 14 residues long. Germline lookup yields CDR1 ENHRY and CDR2 SYGVKD. Trimming shortened V by 6 bases and J by 5 bases, and 17 bases separated the two germline ends. CDR3 in DNA: TGTGCCATCAGCCAGACAGGATACCCCCACGAGCAGTACTTC. Its protein product is CAISQTGYPHEQYF.

V usage is TRBV19 and J usage is TRBJ1-5, with D possibly TRBD1 on 6 matching bases. This CDR3 spans 15 amino acids. CDR1 and CDR2 (germline): LNHDA, SQIVND (reference sequence). V gave up 6 bases and J gave up 0 bases, with 12 bases separating them. In DNA, the CDR3 is TGTGCCAGTAGCCGGGGACACCATAGCAATCAGCCCCAGCATTTT. This translates into CASSRGHHSNQPQHF.

The chain couples TRBV11-3 to TRBJ1-1; 8 bases agree with TRBD1. With 0 bases clipped from V and 0 bases from J, the junction kept 3 bases outside the gene matches. The length of the CDR3 is 16 residues. CDR1 and CDR2 from the germline V gene are SGHNT and YENEEA. CDR3 region: CASSLDRDRLNTEAFF. In DNA, the CDR3 is TGTGCCAGCAGCTTAGATCGGGACAGGCTGAACACTGAAGCTTTCTTT.

J is TRBJ2-7 and V is TRBV2; TRBD2 is a possible D gene (7 bases). The CDR3 consists of 15 residues. Germline CDR1 SNHLY, CDR2 FYNNEI. V lost 8 bases and J lost 7, with 24 bases in between. The CDR3, as DNA: TGTGCCAGCTCAGAGGAGAGGGGGGGAACGAGGGAGCAGTACTTC. The encoded protein is CASSEERGGTREQYF.

The J gene is TRBJ1-4, the V gene TRBV27; maybe TRBD1 (5 bases). Between the trimmed V and J ends, which lost 8 bases and 0 bases, there was a span of 13 bases. Germline values: CDR1 MNHEY, CDR2 SMNVEV (reference sequence). The CDR3 sequence is 15 residues long. CDR3 nucleotides: TGTGCCAGCCGAAAAGGGGCTTCAACTAATGAAAAACTGTTTTTT. It yields the protein CASRKGASTNEKLFF.

This chain joins TRBV28 and TRBJ2-1, with 15 bases aligning to TRBD2. This CDR3 is 15 amino acids long. V was pared by 6 bases and J by 9 bases, with 6 bases of the junction left unmatched. Germline values: CDR1 MDHEN, CDR2 SYDVKM. DNA of the CDR3: TGTGCCAGCAGACCCGGGACTAGCGGGAGGAGTGAGCAGTTCTTC. It yields the protein CASRPGTSGRSEQFF.

Only a few counts were recorded for this clone. The CDR3 loop is CASSFQGAVSYEQYF. In nucleotides, the CDR3 is TGTGCCAGCAGTTTCCAGGGGGCCGTCTCCTACGAGCAGTACTTC. This chain links TRBV27 with TRBJ2-7, with 8 bases aligning to TRBD1. The CDR3 covers 15 residues. Germline V gene data show CDR1 as MNHEY and CDR2 as SMNVEV (reference sequence). The trim removed 3 bases at V and 0 bases at J, leaving 4 bases unmatched.

The chain uses TRBV25-1 and TRBJ2-7, with 8 bases fitting TRBD2. With 3 bases clipped from V and 3 bases from J, the junction kept 7 bases outside the gene matches. Germline values: CDR1 MGHDK, CDR2 SYGVNS. The CDR3 loop spans 15 amino acids. CDR3 amino acids: CASSELAGLNYEQYF. The CDR3 nucleotides read TGTGCCAGCAGTGAGTTAGCGGGACTTAACTACGAGCAGTACTTC.

The chain has TRBV19 and TRBJ1-5; no clear D. The length of the CDR3 is 13 residues. Germline CDR1 and CDR2: LNHDA and SQIVND (reference sequence). V shed 8 bases and J shed 2 bases, with 10 bases lying between them. In DNA, the CDR3 is TGTGCCAGTGAAGCCCTTGGCAATCAGCCCCAGCATTTT. This sequence encodes CASEALGNQPQHF.